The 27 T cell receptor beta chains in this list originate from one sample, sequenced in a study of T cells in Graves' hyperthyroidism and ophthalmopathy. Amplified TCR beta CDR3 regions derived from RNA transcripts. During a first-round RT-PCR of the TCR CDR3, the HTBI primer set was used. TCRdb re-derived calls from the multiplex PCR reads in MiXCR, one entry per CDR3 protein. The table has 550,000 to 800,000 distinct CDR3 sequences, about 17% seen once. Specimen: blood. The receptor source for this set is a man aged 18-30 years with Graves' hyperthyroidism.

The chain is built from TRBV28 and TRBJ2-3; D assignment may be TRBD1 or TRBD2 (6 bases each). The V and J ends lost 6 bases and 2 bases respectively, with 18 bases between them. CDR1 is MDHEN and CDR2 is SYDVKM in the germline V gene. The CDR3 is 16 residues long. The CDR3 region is CASRPAGHSNTDTQYF. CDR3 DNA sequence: TGTGCCAGCAGACCCGCGGGACATTCTAACACAGATACGCAGTATTTT.

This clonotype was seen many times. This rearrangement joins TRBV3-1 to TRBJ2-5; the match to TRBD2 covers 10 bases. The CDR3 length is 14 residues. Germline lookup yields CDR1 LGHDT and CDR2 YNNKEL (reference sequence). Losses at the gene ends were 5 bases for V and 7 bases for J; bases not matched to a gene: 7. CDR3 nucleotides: TGTGCCAGCAGCTCACTAGCGGGGAAGGGGACCCAGTACTTC. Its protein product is CASSSLAGKGTQYF.

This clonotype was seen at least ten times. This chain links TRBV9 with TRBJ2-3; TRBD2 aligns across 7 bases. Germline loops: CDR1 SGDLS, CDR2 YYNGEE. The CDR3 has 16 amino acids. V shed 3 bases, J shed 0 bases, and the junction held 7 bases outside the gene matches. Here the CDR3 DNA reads TGTGCCAGCAGCGCCCTGAGCGGGACTAGCACAGATACGCAGTATTTT. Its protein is CASSALSGTSTDTQYF.

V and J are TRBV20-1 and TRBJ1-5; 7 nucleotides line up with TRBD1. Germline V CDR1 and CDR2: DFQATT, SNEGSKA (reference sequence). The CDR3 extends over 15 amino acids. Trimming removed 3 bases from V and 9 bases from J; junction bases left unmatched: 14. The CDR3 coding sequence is TGCAGTGCTAGTTGGGTCCGGGACAGCCGTGGGCCCCAGCATTTT. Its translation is CSASWVRDSRGPQHF.

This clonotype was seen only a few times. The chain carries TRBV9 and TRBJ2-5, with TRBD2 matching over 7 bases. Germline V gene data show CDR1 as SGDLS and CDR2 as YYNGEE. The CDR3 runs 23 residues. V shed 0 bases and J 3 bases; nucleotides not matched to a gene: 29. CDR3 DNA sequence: TGTGCCAGCAGCGTAGGTCCCTCCCCCCCCTTCGGTCCTCTAGGGGCGGGAGAAGAGACCCAGTACTTC. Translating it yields CASSVGPSPPFGPLGAGEETQYF.

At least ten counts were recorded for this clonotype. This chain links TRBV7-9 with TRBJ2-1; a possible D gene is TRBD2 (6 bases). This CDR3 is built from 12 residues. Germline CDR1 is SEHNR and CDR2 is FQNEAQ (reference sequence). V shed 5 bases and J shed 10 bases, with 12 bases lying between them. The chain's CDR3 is CASSPLLAEQFF. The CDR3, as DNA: TGTGCCAGCAGCCCCCTACTAGCCGAGCAGTTCTTC.

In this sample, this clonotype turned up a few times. The CDR3 region is CASSRGGSGAYEQYF. The CDR3 nucleotides read TGTGCCAGCAGCCGGGGCGGGAGCGGGGCCTACGAGCAGTACTTC. The chain recombines TRBV14 with TRBJ2-7; 7 bases fit TRBD2. The trim removed 4 bases at V and 2 bases at J, leaving 8 bases unmatched. The CDR3 runs 15 residues. Germline CDR1 is SGHDN and CDR2 is FVKESK.

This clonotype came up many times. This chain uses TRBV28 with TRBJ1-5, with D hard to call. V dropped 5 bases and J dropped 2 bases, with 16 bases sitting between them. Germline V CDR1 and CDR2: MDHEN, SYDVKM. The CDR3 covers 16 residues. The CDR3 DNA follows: TGTGCCAGCAGTCCCCGAGAGGGAACTGGCAATCAGCCCCAGCATTTT. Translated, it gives CASSPREGTGNQPQHF. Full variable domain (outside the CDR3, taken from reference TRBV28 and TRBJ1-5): DVKVTQSSRYLVKRTGEKVFLECVQDMDHENMFWYRQDPGLGLRLIYFSYDVKMKEKGDIPEGYSVSREKKERFSLILESASTNQTSMYLCASSPREGTGNQPQHFGDGTRLSIL.

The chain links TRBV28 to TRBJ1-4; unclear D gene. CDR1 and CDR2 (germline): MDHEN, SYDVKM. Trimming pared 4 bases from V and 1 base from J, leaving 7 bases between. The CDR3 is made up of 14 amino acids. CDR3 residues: CASSSFLTNEKLFF. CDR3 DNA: TGTGCCAGCAGTTCGTTTCTAACTAATGAAAAACTGTTTTTT.

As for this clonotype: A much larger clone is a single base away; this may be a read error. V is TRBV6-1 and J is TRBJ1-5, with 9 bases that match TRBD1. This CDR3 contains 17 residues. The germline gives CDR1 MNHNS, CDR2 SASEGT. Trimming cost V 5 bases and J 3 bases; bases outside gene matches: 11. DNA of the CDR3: TGTGCCAGCAGTCTTCAGCGGAGACAGGGGGTCAATCAGCCCCAGCATTTT. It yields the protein CASSLQRRQGVNQPQHF.

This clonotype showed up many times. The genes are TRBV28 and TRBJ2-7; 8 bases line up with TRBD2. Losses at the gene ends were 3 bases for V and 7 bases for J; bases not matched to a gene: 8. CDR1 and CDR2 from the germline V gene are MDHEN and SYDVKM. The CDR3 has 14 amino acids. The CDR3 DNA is TGTGCCAGCAGTTTCCGGGGGGGCCTACGGGAGCAGTACTTC. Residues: CASSFRGGLREQYF.

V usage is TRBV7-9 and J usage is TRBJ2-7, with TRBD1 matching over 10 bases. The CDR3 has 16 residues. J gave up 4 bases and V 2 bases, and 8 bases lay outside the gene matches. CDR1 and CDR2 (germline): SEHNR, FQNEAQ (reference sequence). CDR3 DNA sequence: TGTGCCAGCAGCTTAAGTATCCGGGACAGGGGTTACGAGCAGTACTTC. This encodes CASSLSIRDRGYEQYF.

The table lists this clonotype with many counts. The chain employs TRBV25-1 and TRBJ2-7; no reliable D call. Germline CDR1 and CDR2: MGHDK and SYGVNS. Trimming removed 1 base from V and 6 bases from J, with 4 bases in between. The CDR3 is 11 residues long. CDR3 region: CASSEWGEQYF. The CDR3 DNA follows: TGTGCCAGCAGTGAATGGGGCGAGCAGTACTTC.

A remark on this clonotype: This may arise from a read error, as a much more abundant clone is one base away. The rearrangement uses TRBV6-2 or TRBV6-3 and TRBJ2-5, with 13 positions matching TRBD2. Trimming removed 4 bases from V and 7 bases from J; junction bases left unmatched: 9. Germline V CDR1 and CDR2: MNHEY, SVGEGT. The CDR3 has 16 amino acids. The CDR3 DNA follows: TGTGCCAGCAGTTTTTGGACTAGCGGGAGCCGGGGGACCCAGTACTTC. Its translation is CASSFWTSGSRGTQYF.

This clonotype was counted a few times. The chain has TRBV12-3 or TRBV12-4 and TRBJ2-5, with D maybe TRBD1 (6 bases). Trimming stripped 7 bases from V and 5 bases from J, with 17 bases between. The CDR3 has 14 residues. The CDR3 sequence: CASKGQGPGETQYF. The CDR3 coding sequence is TGTGCCAGCAAGGGCCAGGGGCCAGGGGAGACCCAGTACTTC.

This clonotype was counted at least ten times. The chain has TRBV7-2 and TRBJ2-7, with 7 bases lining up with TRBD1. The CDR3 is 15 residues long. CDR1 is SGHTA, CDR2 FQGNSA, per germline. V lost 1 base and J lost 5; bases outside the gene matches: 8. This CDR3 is CASSLVDRATDEQYF. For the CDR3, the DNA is TGTGCCAGCAGCTTAGTCGACAGGGCGACCGACGAGCAGTACTTC.

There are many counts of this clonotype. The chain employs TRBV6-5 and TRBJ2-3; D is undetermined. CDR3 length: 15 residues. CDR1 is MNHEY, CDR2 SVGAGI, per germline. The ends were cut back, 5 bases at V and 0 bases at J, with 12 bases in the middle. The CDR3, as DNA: TGTGCCAGCAGTCGGCGGAGACAAAGCACAGATACGCAGTATTTT. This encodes CASSRRRQSTDTQYF.

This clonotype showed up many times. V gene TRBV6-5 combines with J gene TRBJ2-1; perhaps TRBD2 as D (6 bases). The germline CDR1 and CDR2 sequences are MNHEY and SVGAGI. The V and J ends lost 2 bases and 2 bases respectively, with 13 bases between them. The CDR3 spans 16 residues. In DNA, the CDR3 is TGTGCCAGCAGTTACGGGGCGGGATTGGCCTACAATGAGCAGTTCTTC. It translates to CASSYGAGLAYNEQFF.

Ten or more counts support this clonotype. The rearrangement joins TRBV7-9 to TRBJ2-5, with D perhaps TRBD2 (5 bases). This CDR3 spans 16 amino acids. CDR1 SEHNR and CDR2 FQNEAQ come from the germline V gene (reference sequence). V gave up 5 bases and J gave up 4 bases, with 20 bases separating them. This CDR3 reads CASSPAGKGRGETQYF. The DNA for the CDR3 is TGTGCCAGCAGCCCGGCCGGGAAGGGTCGGGGAGAGACCCAGTACTTC.

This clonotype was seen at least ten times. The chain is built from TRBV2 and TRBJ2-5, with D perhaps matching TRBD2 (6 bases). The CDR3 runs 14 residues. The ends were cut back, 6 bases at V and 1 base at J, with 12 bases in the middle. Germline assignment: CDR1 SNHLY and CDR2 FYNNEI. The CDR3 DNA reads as TGTGCCAGCAGGGAGGGAGAGCCCCAAGAGACCCAGTACTTC. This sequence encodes CASREGEPQETQYF.

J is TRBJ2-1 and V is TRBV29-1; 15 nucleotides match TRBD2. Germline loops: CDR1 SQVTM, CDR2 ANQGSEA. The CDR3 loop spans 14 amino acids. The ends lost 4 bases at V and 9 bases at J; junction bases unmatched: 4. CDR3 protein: CSVVGTSGRIEQFF. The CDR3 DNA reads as TGCAGCGTTGTAGGGACTAGCGGGAGGATTGAGCAGTTCTTC.

CDR3 in DNA: TGTGCCAGCAGGTCCCTCAGGGCAACGAACACCGGGGAGCTGTTTTTT. Amino acid sequence: CASRSLRATNTGELFF. The J gene is TRBJ2-2, the V gene TRBV4-2, with D possibly being TRBD1 (5 bases). This CDR3 is built from 16 residues. The V gene's germline CDR1 is LGHNA and CDR2 YNFKEQ. The V and J ends lost 6 bases and 0 bases respectively, with 14 bases between them.

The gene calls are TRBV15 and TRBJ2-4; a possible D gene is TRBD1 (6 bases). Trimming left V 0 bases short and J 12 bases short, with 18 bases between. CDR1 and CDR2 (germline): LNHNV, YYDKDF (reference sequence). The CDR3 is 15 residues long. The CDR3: CATSRDRSLMGAQYF. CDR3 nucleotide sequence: TGTGCCACCAGCAGAGATCGGAGCCTAATGGGGGCTCAGTACTTC. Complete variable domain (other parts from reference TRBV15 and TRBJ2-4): DAMVIQNPRYQVTQFGKPVTLSCSQTLNHNVMYWYQQKSSQAPKLLFHYYDKDFNNEADTPDNFQSRRPNTSFCFLDIRSPGLGDTAMYLCATSRDRSLMGAQYFGAGTRLSVL.

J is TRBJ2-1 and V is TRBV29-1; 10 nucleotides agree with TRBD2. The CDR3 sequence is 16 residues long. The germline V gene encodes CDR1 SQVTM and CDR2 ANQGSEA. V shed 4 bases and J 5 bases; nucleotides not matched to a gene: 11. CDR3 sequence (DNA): TGCAGCGTTGCTCTTGGTGGACTAGCGGTGAACAATGAGCAGTTCTTC. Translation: CSVALGGLAVNNEQFF.

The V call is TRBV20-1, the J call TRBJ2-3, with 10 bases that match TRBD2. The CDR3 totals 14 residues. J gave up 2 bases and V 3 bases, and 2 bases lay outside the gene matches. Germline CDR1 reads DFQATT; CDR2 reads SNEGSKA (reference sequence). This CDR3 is CSASSGRFTDTQYF. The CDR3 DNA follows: TGCAGTGCTAGTAGCGGGAGGTTCACAGATACGCAGTATTTT.

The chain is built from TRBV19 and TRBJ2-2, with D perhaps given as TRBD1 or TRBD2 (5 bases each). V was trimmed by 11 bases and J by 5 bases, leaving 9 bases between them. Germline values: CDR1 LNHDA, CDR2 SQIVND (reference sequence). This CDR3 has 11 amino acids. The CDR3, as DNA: TGTGCCCCAGAGGGGACCGGGGAGCTGTTTTTT. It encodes CAPEGTGELFF.

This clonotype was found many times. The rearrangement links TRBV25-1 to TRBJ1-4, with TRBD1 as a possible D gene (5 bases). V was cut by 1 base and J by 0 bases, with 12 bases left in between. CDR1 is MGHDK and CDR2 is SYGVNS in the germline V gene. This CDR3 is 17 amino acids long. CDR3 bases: TGTGCCAGCAGTGAATGTCCGACAGTTGCAACTAATGAAAAACTGTTTTTT. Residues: CASSECPTVATNEKLFF.